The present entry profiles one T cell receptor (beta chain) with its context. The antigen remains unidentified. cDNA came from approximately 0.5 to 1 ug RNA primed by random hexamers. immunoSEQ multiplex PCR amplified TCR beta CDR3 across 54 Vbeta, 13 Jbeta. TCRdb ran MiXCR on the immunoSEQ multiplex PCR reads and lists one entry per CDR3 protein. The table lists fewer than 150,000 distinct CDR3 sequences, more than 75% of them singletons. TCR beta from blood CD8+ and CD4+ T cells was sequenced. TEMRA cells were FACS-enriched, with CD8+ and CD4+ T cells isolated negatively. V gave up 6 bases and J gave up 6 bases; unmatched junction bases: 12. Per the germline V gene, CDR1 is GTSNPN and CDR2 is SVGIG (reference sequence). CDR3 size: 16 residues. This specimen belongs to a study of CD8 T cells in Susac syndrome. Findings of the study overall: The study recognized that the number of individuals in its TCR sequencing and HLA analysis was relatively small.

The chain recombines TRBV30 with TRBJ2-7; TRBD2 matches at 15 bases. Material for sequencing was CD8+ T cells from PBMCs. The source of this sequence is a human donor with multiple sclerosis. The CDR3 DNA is TGTGCCTGCAGTTACGGACTAGCGGGGGGGGAATCCGAGCAGTACTTC. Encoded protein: CACSYGLAGGESEQYF.